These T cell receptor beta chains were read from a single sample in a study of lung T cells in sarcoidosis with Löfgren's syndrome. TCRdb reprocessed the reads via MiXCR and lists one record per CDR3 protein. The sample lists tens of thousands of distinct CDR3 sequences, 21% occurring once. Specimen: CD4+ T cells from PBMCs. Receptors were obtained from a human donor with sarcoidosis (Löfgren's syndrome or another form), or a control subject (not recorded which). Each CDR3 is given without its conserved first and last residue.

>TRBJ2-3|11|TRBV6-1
ARSQGSTDTQY
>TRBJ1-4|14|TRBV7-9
ASSSPDRRDKEKLF
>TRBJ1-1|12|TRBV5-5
ASSLGGMSTEAF
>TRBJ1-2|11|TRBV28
ASSLQGRDGYT
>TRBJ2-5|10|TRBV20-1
SAREASGRGY
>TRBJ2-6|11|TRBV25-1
ATGRSGANVLT
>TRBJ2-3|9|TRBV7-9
ASSRTDTQY
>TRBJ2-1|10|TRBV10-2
ASSDWTHEQF
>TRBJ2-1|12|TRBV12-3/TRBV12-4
ASSFKAGGGQQF
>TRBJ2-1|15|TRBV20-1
SASDPRGARPHNEQF
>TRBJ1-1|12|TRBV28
ASSPGQENTEAF
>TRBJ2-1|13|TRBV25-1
ASSPRGQVYNEQF
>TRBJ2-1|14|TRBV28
ASSLMPAGGRAEQF
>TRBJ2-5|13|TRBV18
ASSPPAGGQETQY
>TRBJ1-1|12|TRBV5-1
ASSLSGANTEAF
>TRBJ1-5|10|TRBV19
ASTPLLGPQH
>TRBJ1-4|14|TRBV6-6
ASSYEAQPTNEKLF
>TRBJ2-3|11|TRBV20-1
SGVAGAVDTQY
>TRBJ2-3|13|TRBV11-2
ASSSGLVESDTQY
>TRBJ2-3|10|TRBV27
ASSPGTGKQY
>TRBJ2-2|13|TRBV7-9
ASSRTGSSTGELI
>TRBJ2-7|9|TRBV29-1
SVVRGSEQY